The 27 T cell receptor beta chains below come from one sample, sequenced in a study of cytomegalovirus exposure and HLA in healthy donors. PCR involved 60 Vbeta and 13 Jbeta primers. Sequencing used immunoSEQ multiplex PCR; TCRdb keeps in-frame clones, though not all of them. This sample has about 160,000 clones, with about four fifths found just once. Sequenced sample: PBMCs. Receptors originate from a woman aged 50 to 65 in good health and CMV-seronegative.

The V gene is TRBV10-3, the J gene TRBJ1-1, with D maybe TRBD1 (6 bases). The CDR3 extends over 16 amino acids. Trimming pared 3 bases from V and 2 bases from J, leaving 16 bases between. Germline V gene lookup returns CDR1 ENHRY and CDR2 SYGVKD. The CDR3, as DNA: TGTGCCATCAGTGACCTGGGAAAGACAGGAAACACTGAAGCTTTCTTT. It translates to CAISDLGKTGNTEAFF.

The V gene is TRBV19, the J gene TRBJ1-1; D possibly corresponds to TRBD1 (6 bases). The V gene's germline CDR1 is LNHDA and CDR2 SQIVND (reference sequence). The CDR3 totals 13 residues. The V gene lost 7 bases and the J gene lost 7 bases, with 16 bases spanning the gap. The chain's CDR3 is CASKLNRDNEAFF. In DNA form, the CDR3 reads TGTGCCAGTAAACTGAACCGGGACAATGAAGCTTTCTTT.

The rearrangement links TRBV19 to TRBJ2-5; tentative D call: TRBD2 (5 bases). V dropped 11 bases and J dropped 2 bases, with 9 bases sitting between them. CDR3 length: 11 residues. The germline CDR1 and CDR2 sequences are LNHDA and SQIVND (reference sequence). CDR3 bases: TGTGCCCTACCGGGGCAAGAGACCCAGTACTTC. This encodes CALPGQETQYF. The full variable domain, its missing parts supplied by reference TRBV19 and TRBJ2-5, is DGGITQSPKYLFRKEGQNVTLSCEQNLNHDAMYWYRQDPGQGLRLIYYSQIVNDFQKGDIAEGYSVSREKKESFPLTVTSAQKNPTAFYLCALPGQETQYFGPGTRLLVL.

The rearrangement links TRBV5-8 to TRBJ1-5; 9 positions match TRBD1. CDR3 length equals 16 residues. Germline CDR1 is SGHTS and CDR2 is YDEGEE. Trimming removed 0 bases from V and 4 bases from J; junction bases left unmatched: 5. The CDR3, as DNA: TGTGCCAGCAGCTTGGGGGACAGGGTGGCTAATCAGCCCCAGCATTTT. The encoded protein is CASSLGDRVANQPQHF.

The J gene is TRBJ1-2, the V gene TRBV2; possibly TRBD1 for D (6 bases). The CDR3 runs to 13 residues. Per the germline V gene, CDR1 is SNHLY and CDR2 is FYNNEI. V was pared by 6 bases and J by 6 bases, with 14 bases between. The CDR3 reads CASSRQAIDGYTF. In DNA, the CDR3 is TGTGCCAGCAGCCGACAGGCGATCGATGGCTACACCTTC.

CDR3 bases: TGTGCCAGTAGTCCTTGGGGAGAGGATCAGCCCCAGCATTTT. This sequence encodes CASSPWGEDQPQHF. J is TRBJ1-5 and V is TRBV19; no clear D gene. V was cut by 5 bases and J by 5 bases, with 13 bases left in between. Germline V gives CDR1 LNHDA, CDR2 SQIVND (reference sequence). The CDR3 has 14 amino acids.

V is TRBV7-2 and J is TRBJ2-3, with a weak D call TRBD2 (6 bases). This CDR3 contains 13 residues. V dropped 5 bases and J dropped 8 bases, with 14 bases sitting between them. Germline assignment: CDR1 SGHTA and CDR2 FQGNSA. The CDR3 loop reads CASSPPMGGTQYF. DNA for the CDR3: TGTGCCAGCAGCCCCCCGATGGGGGGTACGCAGTATTTT.

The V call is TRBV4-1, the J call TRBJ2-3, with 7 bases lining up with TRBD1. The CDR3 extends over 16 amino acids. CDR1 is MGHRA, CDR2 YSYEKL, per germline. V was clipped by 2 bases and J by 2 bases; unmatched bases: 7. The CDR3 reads CASSQHRDSLTDTQYF. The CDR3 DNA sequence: TGCGCCAGCAGCCAACACCGGGACAGCCTCACAGATACGCAGTATTTT.

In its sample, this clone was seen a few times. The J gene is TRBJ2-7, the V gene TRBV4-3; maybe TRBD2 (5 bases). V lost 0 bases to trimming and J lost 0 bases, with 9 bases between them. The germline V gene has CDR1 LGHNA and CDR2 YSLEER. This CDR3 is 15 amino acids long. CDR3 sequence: CASSQDAGSSYEQYF. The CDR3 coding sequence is TGCGCCAGCAGCCAAGATGCGGGTAGCTCCTACGAGCAGTACTTC.

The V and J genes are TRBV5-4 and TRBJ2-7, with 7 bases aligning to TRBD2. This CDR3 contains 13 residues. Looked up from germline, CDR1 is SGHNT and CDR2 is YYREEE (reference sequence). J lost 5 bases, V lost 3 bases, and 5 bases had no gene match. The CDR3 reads CASSSASGHEQYF. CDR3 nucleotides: TGTGCCAGCAGCTCTGCTAGCGGTCACGAGCAGTACTTC.

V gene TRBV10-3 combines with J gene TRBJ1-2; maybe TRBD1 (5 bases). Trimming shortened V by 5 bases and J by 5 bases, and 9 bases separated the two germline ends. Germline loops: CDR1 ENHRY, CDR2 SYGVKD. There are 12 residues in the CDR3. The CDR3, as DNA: TGTGCCATCAGTTCCGGGGGATATGGCTACACCTTC. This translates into CAISSGGYGYTF.

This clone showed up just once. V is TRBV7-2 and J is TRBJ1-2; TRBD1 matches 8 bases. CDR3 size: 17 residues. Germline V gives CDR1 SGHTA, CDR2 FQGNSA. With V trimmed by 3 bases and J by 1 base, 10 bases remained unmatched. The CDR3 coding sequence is TGTGCCAGCAGCTTCTCCTCCGGGACAGGCCGTAACTATGGCTACACCTTC. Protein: CASSFSSGTGRNYGYTF.

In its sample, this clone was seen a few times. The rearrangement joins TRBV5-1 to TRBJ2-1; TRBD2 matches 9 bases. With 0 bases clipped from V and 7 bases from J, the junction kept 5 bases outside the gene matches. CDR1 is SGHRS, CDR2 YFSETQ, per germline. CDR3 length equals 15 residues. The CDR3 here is CASSLAGGGGNEQFF. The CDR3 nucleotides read TGCGCCAGCAGCTTGGCGGGCGGGGGGGGGAATGAGCAGTTCTTC.

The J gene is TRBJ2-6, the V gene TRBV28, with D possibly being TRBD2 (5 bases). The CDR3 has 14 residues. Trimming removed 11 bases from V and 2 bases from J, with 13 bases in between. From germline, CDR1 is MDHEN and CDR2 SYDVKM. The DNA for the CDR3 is TGTGCCTCCGAGCGGTCTGCTGGGGCCAACGTCCTGACTTTC. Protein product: CASERSAGANVLTF. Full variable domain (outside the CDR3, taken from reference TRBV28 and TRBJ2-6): DVKVTQSSRYLVKRTGEKVFLECVQDMDHENMFWYRQDPGLGLRLIYFSYDVKMKEKGDIPEGYSVSREKKERFSLILESASTNQTSMYLCASERSAGANVLTFGAGSRLTVL.

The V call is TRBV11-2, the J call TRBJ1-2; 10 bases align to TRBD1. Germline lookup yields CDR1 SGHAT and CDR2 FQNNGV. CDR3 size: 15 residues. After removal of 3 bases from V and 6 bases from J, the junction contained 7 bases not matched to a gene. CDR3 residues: CASSFQSTGGNGYTF. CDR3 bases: TGTGCCAGCAGCTTCCAATCGACAGGGGGCAATGGCTACACCTTC.

The CDR3, as DNA: TGTGCCAGCAGCCACATGGAGAAGCAGTTCTTC. It translates to CASSHMEKQFF. The rearrangement joins TRBV7-2 to TRBJ2-1; D uncertain. Looked up from germline, CDR1 is SGHTA and CDR2 is FQGNSA. The ends were cut back, 5 bases at V and 11 bases at J, with 10 bases in the middle. The CDR3 extends over 11 amino acids.

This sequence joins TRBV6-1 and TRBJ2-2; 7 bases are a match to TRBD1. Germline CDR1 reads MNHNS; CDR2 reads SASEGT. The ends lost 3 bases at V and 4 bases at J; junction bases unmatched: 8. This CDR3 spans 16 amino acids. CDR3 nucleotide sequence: TGTGCCAGCAGTGACTATGGCCCAGGGGGCACCGGGGAGCTGTTTTTT. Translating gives CASSDYGPGGTGELFF.

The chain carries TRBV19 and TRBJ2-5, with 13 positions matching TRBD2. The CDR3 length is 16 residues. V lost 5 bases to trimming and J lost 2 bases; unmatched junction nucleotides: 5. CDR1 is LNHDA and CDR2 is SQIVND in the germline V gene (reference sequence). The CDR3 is CASSPGLAGRQETQYF. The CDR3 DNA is TGTGCCAGTAGTCCGGGACTAGCGGGGAGACAAGAGACCCAGTACTTC.

DNA of the CDR3: TGCGCCAGCAGCTTGACCTGGGGGGGTGAAAATTCACCCCTCCACTTT. Translated: CASSLTWGGENSPLHF. V is TRBV5-1 and J is TRBJ1-6; possibly TRBD1 for D (5 bases). Germline loops: CDR1 SGHRS, CDR2 YFSETQ. The CDR3 extends over 16 amino acids. Between the trimmed V and J ends, which lost 1 base and 7 bases, there was a span of 15 bases.

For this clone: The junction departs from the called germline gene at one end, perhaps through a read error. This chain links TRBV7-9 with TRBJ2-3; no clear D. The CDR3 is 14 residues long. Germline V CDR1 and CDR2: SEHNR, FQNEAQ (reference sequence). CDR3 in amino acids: CSSSLAVRTDTQYF. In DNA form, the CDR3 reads TGTTCCAGCAGCTTGGCGGTACGCACAGATACGCAGTATTTT. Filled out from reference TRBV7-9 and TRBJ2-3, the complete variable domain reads DTGVSQNPRHKITKRGQNVTFRCDPISEHNRLYWYRQTLGQGPEFLTYFQNEAQLEKSRLLSDRFSAERPKGSFSTLEIQRTEQGDSAMYLCSSSLAVRTDTQYFGPGTRLTVL.

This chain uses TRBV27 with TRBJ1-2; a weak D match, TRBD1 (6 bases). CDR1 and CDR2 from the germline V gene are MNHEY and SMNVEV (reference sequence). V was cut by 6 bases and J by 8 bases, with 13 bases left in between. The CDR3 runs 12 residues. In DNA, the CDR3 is TGTGCCAGCAGGGCTCCAGGGGAGGGCTACACCTTC. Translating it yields CASRAPGEGYTF.

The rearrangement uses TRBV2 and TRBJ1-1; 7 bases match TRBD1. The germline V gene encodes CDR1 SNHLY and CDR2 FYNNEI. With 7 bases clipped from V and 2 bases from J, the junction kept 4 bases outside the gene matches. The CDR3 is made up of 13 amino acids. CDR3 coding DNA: TGTGCCAGCAAAGACAGGGTCAACACTGAAGCTTTCTTT. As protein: CASKDRVNTEAFF.

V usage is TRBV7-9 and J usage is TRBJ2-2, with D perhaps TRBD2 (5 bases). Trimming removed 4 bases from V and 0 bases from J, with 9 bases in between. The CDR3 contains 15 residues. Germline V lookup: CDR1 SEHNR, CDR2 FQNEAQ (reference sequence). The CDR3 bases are TGTGCCAGCAGCTGGCCCGGGACGAACACCGGGGAGCTGTTTTTT. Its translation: CASSWPGTNTGELFF. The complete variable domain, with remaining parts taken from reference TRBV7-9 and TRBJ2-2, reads DTGVSQNPRHKITKRGQNVTFRCDPISEHNRLYWYRQTLGQGPEFLTYFQNEAQLEKSRLLSDRFSAERPKGSFSTLEIQRTEQGDSAMYLCASSWPGTNTGELFFGEGSRLTVL.

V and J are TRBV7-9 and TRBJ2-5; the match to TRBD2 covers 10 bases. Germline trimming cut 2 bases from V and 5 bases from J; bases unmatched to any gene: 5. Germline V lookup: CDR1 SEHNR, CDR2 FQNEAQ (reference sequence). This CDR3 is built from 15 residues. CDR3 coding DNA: TGTGCCAGCAGCTTACGGACTAGCGGCTTTGAGACCCAGTACTTC. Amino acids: CASSLRTSGFETQYF.

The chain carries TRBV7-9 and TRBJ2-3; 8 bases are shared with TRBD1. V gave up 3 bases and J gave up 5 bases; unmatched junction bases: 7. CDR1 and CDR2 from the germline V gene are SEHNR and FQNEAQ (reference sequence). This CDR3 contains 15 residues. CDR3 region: CASSFGTGGGDTQYF. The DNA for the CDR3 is TGTGCCAGCAGCTTTGGGACAGGAGGAGGAGATACGCAGTATTTT.

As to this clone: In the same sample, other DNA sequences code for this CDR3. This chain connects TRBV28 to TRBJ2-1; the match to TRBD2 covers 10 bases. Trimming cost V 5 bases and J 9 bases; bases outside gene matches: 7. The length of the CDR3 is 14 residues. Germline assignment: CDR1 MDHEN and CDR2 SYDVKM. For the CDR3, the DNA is TGTGCCAGCAGTCCACCTAGCGGGAGAGGTGAGCAGTTCTTC. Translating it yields CASSPPSGRGEQFF.

CDR3 sequence: CASSLGWGRGQETQYF. The CDR3 DNA follows: TGTGCCAGCAGCTTAGGCTGGGGCCGAGGACAAGAGACCCAGTACTTC. The genes are TRBV7-8 and TRBJ2-5, with D perhaps TRBD1 (5 bases). Germline V gene lookup returns CDR1 SGHVS and CDR2 FQNEAQ. The V gene lost 1 base and the J gene lost 2 bases, with 14 bases spanning the gap. This CDR3 contains 16 residues.